The entry below gives a single TCR beta chain sequence along with its context. The table lists this clone with a count of one. Its antigen remains undetermined. It has no much larger one-base neighbor in the sample; base qualities were not kept. Different DNA sequences within this sample yield the same CDR3. Whole blood was collected in K2EDTA tubes by collaborating institutions according to the institutions' own protocols. For TCRbeta analysis, collaborators shipped samples in one of three forms: frozen whole blood, isolated PBMCs, or DNA extracted from either of those sample types. TCRbeta CDR3 regions were amplified from genomic DNA using the immunoSEQ Assay, a bias-controlled multiplex PCR. The study's processing was this. The number of nucleated cells in each sample was estimated by amplification of reference gene primers within the assay. To quantify the absolute abundance of each unique TCRbeta CDR3 rearrangement, sequence reads were collapsed and filtered. For each sample, productive Simpson clonality was calculated as the square root of Simpson's diversity index across productive rearrangements. TCRdb took this table from immuneACCESS and kept in-frame rearrangements with V and J called. Such tables lack part of the clones; where checked against another copy, unresolved V genes explain under half of the gap, and the rest is unexplained. Clone size and V and J calls were adopted from that table, with D and trimming inferred from the DNA. The sample table holds under 200,000 clones, of which about nine tenths were seen once. The ten largest account for around 2.3% of the sample.

Its CDR3 holds 15 amino acids, cysteine through phenylalanine. The CDR3 DNA has 45 bases and is translated from base 1. V gives up 5 bases and J gives up 4 bases, and the segment between their germline ends measures 14 bases. For CDR1 and CDR2, the germline V gene lists KGHDR and SFDVKD. These data belong to a study of blood T cell repertoires in COVID-19 (dated by TCRdb to 2018 to 2021). Some background on the complete study: Samples from collaborators originated in the United States, Italy and Spain and spanned both the acute and convalescent phases of COVID-19. Subjects who had been exposed to COVID-19, were actively infected with it, or had recovered from it provided the deeply sampled blood TCRbeta repertoires that made up the dataset. Where available, HLA class I and class II types were obtained from metadata supplied by the sample provider rather than from assay-based typing. Nearly every sample came with metadata listing a de-identified subject ID, COVID-19 status, age in years and sex. The samples were drawn from two sources: the first 160 participants of the ongoing ImmuneRACE study, and 1,200 or so subjects contributed by 6 global collaborators. The prospective study material was composed of cDNA or gDNA derived from T cells, B-cell-depleted T cells, or PBMCs. A freely available public database, intended as a resource for researchers studying the immune response to SARS-CoV-2, is where the repertoires were released.

Paper-wide results and their limitations: The amount of clinical and demographic metadata varied by source and participant and was provided uncurated.

The source is a man between 70 and 80 years old with active or convalescent COVID-19. The specimen sequenced was peripheral blood. This sequence uses TRBV24-1 and TRBJ2-1; the D gene lacks a confident call. CDR3 protein: CATSGTEVLYNEQFF. The DNA reads TGTGCCACCAGTGGTACCGAGGTTCTGTACAATGAGCAGTTCTTC.